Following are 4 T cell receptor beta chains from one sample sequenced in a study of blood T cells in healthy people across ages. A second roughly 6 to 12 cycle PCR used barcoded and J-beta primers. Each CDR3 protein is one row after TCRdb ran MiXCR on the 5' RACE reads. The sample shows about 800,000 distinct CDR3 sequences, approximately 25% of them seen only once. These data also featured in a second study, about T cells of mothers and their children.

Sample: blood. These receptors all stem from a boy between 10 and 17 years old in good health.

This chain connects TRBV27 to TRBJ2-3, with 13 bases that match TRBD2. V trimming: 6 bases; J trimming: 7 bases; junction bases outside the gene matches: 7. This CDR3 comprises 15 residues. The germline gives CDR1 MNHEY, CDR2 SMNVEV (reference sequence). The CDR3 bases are TGTGCCAGCAGAGAACTAGCGGGAGGGTTTAATACGCAGTATTTT. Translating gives CASRELAGGFNTQYF.

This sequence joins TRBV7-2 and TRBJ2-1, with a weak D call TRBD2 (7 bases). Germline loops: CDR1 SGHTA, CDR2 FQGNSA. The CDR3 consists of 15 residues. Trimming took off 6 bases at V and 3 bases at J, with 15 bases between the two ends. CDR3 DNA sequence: TGTGCCAGCAGTAGAACGGGGGGACACTACAATGAGCAGTTCTTC. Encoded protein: CASSRTGGHYNEQFF.

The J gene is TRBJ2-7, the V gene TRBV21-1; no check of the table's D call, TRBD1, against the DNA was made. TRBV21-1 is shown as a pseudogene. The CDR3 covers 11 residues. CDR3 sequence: CATLQGNEQYF. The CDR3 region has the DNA TGTGCCACCCTACAGGGTAACGAGCAGTACTTC.

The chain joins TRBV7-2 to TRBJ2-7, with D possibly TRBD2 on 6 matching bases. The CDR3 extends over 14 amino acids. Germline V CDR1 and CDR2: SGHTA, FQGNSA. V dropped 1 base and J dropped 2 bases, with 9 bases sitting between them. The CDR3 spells CASSLDGTAYEQYF. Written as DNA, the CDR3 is TGTGCCAGCAGCTTAGATGGGACTGCCTACGAGCAGTACTTC.